What follows describes a single T cell receptor (beta chain). Its antigen is still unknown. Two oligonucleotides, mixed equimolar, formed the beta constant-region primer covering TRBC1 and TRBC2. Four rounds of PCR amplified the ligated cDNA using nested alpha and beta constant-region primers plus SP2. From the UMI-ligation and nested PCR reads, TCRdb called clonotypes with MiXCR, one entry per CDR3 protein. The sample has around 140,000 distinct CDR3 sequences; 20% to 25% are singletons. This specimen comes from a study of naive and memory T cell subsets. Findings of the study overall: A few larger clonotypes appeared in naive repertoires, especially CD8, possibly memory cells re-expressing CD45RA.

Germline V gene sequence: CDR1 MDHEN, CDR2 SYDVKM. The germline V and J ends were trimmed by 7 bases and 5 bases, with 26 bases remaining between them. This CDR3 has 17 residues. The sequencing sample was made of naive CD4+ T cells from blood. This receptor was taken from a human donor in good health. V and J are TRBV28 and TRBJ1-2, with D unresolved. CDR3 sequence (DNA): TGTGCCAGCAAAATCTCTCTGGGGTCCGCACTTCTTTATGGCTACACCTTC. This encodes CASKISLGSALLYGYTF.